This T cell receptor (beta chain) is drawn from a study of shared clonotypes between healthy human individuals. In the study overall: Donors consisted of a couple of women and three men between 18 and 49. The plates for each donor numbered three CD4 naive, three CD4 memory, two CD8 naive and one CD8 memory. Findings and caveats of the study: Rarefaction analysis demonstrated incomplete sorted-subset sequencing notwithstanding large depth. A handful of donors showed sharing of 4.5% to 5% of naive CD4 clonotypes.

CDR1 WSHSY and CDR2 SAAADI come from the germline V gene. This CDR3 contains 14 residues. With 2 bases removed from V and 4 bases from J, the gap between germline ends came to 11 bases. Positively selected for CCR7, the CD45RO-negative cells used as naive CD8 cells excluded terminally differentiated effector memory CD45RA+ cells. Assay used: immunoSEQ multiplex PCR; TCRdb lists only in-frame clones, some missing. The sample records roughly 2 million clones, about 95% being singletons. In regard to this clone: The antigen remains unidentified.

Sequencing was performed on naive CD8+ T cells sorted from blood. This clonotype originated in a man between 18 and 35 years old in good health. The V call is TRBV10-2, the J call TRBJ1-2; a possible D gene is TRBD1 (5 bases). In DNA, the CDR3 is TGCGCCAGCAGTGAGACAGGAAACTCCTATGGCTACACCTTC. This gives the protein CASSETGNSYGYTF.